Shown below are 6 T cell receptor beta chains from a single sample sequenced in a study of cytomegalovirus exposure and HLA in healthy donors. Generated by immunoSEQ multiplex PCR, the TCRdb table keeps only in-frame clones and is missing some. This table holds 55,000 to 75,000 clones, approximately 93% found once. Material: PBMCs. These receptors originate from a man younger than 35 in good health and CMV-seropositive.

This sequence joins TRBV9 and TRBJ2-3; 11 bases match TRBD2. From germline, CDR1 is SGDLS and CDR2 YYNGEE. V was pared by 4 bases and J by 4 bases, with 5 bases of the junction left unmatched. The CDR3 is 15 amino acids. CDR3 protein: CASSQVLAGADTQYF. In DNA, the CDR3 is TGTGCCAGCAGCCAGGTACTAGCGGGAGCAGATACGCAGTATTTT.

This clone counts as medium-sized. V is TRBV6-5 and J is TRBJ1-2, with 7 bases lining up with TRBD1. The CDR3 consists of 14 residues. Germline V lookup: CDR1 MNHEY, CDR2 SVGAGI. The J segment lost 4 bases and the V segment lost 2 bases, leaving 4 bases of the junction unmatched. The chain's CDR3 is CASSYATGLYGYTF. In nucleotides, the CDR3 is TGTGCCAGCAGTTACGCGACAGGGCTCTATGGCTACACCTTC.

This clone has just one count. V is TRBV9 and J is TRBJ2-7; the match to TRBD2 covers 7 bases. The CDR3 extends over 17 amino acids. Losses at the gene ends were 2 bases for V and 3 bases for J; bases not matched to a gene: 14. Germline V gene lookup returns CDR1 SGDLS and CDR2 YYNGEE. The CDR3 sequence is CASSVGGGRPHLYEQYF. The CDR3 region has the DNA TGTGCCAGCAGCGTTGGGGGGGGTCGGCCCCACCTCTACGAGCAGTACTTC.

This chain joins TRBV6-1 and TRBJ1-2; D remains unclear. The CDR3 extends over 13 amino acids. With 2 bases removed from V and 7 bases from J, the gap between germline ends came to 11 bases. The germline V gene encodes CDR1 MNHNS and CDR2 SASEGT. The CDR3 region has the DNA TGTGCCAGCAGTGAATTGAGTTCGTCTGGCTACACCTTC. Its translation is CASSELSSSGYTF.

The rearrangement joins TRBV19 to TRBJ2-7; 7 bases are shared with TRBD2. CDR3 length: 13 amino acids. Germline V gene lookup returns CDR1 LNHDA and CDR2 SQIVND (reference sequence). V lost 4 bases and J lost 4; bases outside the gene matches: 4. CDR3: CASSRTSSYEQYF. CDR3 nucleotides: TGTGCCAGTAGTAGGACTAGTAGTTACGAGCAGTACTTC.

This chain links TRBV7-9 with TRBJ2-7, with D maybe TRBD1 (5 bases). The ends were cut back, 0 bases at V and 3 bases at J, with 9 bases in the middle. The CDR3 has 14 residues. CDR1 SEHNR and CDR2 FQNEAQ come from the germline V gene (reference sequence). The CDR3 is CASSLAVRVYEQYF. The DNA for the CDR3 is TGTGCCAGCAGCTTAGCGGTCAGGGTCTACGAGCAGTACTTC.